What follows is one TCR beta chain and its context. The germline V gene has CDR1 LNHNV and CDR2 YYDKDF (reference sequence). V lost 3 bases and J lost 4; bases outside the gene matches: 9. The CDR3 extends over 15 amino acids. This record belongs to a study of T cell responses to AZD1222 COVID-19 vaccine. Generated by immunoSEQ multiplex PCR, the TCRdb table keeps only in-frame clones and is missing some. Of 130,000 to 150,000 clones in the sample, under 95% were seen once. The rearrangement uses TRBV15 and TRBJ2-7, with 7 bases aligning to TRBD1. This clonotype was sampled from an adult in good health. The sample in question was peripheral blood, obtained on day 0 of AZD1222 vaccination. Here the CDR3 reads CATSRDRWSDYEQYF. In nucleotides, the CDR3 is TGTGCCACCAGCAGGGACAGGTGGTCGGATTACGAGCAGTACTTC.